Below, 8 T cell receptor beta chains from the same sample are listed, as sequenced in a study of cytomegalovirus exposure and HLA in healthy donors. PCR involved 60 Vbeta and 13 Jbeta primers. Clones were read by immunoSEQ multiplex PCR, and TCRdb kept only the in-frame ones, dropping some. Of approximately 70,000 clones detected, around 80% appear once; the ten largest clones hold about 8.8%. The sequenced material came from PBMCs. The receptors were sampled from a man aged 35-49 years in good health and CMV-seronegative.

The gene calls are TRBV19 and TRBJ1-2; no clear D gene. V lost 2 bases, J lost 11 bases, and 15 bases lay in between. Germline loops: CDR1 LNHDA, CDR2 SQIVND (reference sequence). The CDR3 has 13 residues. This CDR3 reads CASSIIPPGGYTF. As DNA, the CDR3 is TGTGCCAGTAGTATAATACCGCCTGGAGGGTACACCTTC.

This clone was detected only a few times. This chain links TRBV25-1 with TRBJ2-1, with 11 positions matching TRBD2. The CDR3 is 17 residues long. Germline-derived CDR1 and CDR2 are MGHDK and SYGVNS. J gave up 5 bases and V 2 bases, and 8 bases lay outside the gene matches. The CDR3 nucleotides read TGTGCCAGCAGTGAAAGCCAAGGGACTAGCGGACACAATGAGCAGTTCTTC. Its translation: CASSESQGTSGHNEQFF.

This CDR3 reads CASAMGQKNTEAFF. CDR3 sequence (DNA): TGTGCCAGCGCCATGGGACAGAAGAACACTGAAGCTTTCTTT. This chain joins TRBV11-2 and TRBJ1-1; 7 positions agree with TRBD1. The junction had 7 bases not matched to a gene; V was cut back by 8 bases and J by 1 base. This CDR3 is built from 14 residues. The germline gives CDR1 SGHAT, CDR2 FQNNGV.

This rearrangement joins TRBV19 to TRBJ2-3; 7 bases map to TRBD1. Germline assignment: CDR1 LNHDA and CDR2 SQIVND (reference sequence). The V and J ends lost 3 bases and 5 bases, in that order; junction bases with no gene match: 17. This CDR3 is built from 18 residues. CDR3 DNA sequence: TGTGCCAGTAGTATGGGTGCGGTTCTAAGGGGGCGCCGAGATACGCAGTATTTT. Protein: CASSMGAVLRGRRDTQYF.

The chain is built from TRBV7-5 and TRBJ2-7; the table names TRBD1, a call not compared with the DNA. TRBV7-5 counts as a pseudogene. CDR3 size: 16 residues. Here the CDR3 reads CVRSLGHRGSSYEQYF. Here the CDR3 DNA reads TGTGTCAGAAGCTTAGGACACAGGGGGAGCTCCTACGAGCAGTACTTC.

V and J are TRBV10-1 and TRBJ2-5; 7 nucleotides agree with TRBD1. The J call is doubtful: the DNA matches TRBJ2-7 better. The CDR3 consists of 14 residues. Germline V lookup: CDR1 WNHNN, CDR2 SYGVQD (reference sequence). The CDR3, as DNA: TGCGCCAGCAGTGAGGGGACAGTCAGCTACGAGCAGTACTTC. Translation: CASSEGTVSYEQYF.

The rearrangement links TRBV9 to TRBJ2-3; 8 nucleotides align to TRBD2. J was trimmed by 0 bases and V by 0 bases; bases with no gene match: 3. This CDR3 region has 16 residues. The germline CDR1 and CDR2 sequences are SGDLS and YYNGEE. CDR3 sequence (DNA): TGTGCCAGCAGCGTAGAGAGCGGGGGTAGCACAGATACGCAGTATTTT. Encoded protein: CASSVESGGSTDTQYF.

This chain uses TRBV28 with TRBJ2-7; 9 bases fit TRBD1. CDR1 and CDR2 from the germline V gene are MDHEN and SYDVKM. The CDR3 has 17 residues. V shed 4 bases and J 0 bases; nucleotides not matched to a gene: 10. CDR3 sequence (DNA): TGTGCCAGCAGTTCCTTCTACACAGGGGGCTACTCCTACGAGCAGTACTTC. It translates to CASSSFYTGGYSYEQYF.